This TCR beta chain was captured by sequencing in a study of cytomegalovirus exposure and HLA in healthy donors. Broader study findings: A later analysis by the authors found several of the most significant clusters apparently linked to common viral pathogens. The study recorded about 150 TCR beta chains that were cytomegalovirus-associated. Several V segments, TRBV6-2 and TRBV6-3 among them, could not be told apart and were dropped. TCR beta sequences reportedly predicted the HLA-A and HLA-B alleles of most subjects accurately.

13 Jbeta primers and 60 Vbeta primers were used for the PCR. Assay used: immunoSEQ multiplex PCR; TCRdb lists only in-frame clones, some missing. The sample includes some 200,000 clones, 75% to 90% of them seen just once. Concerning this clone: The antigen remains undetermined.

After removal of 5 bases from V and 7 bases from J, the junction contained 3 bases not matched to a gene. CDR1 and CDR2 from the germline V gene are MNHEY and SMNVEV (reference sequence). CDR3 length: 15 amino acids. V and J are TRBV27 and TRBJ2-1; 15 positions agree with TRBD2. The source of this sequence is a boy younger than 10 in good health and CMV-seronegative. The specimen sequenced was PBMCs. CDR3 nucleotide sequence: TGTGCCAGCAGTCGCGGGACTAGCGGGGGGAATGAGCAGTTCTTC. As protein: CASSRGTSGGNEQFF.